The 29 T cell receptor beta chains in this list originate from one sample, sequenced in a study of blood T cell repertoires in COVID-19. Measured with immunoSEQ multiplex PCR; TCRdb has only the in-frame clones, and not every one. The table records about 350,000 clones, more than 70% of them present only once. The specimen was peripheral blood. These receptors came from a woman in her 70s with COVID-19, enrolled during active disease.

This chain links TRBV6-5 with TRBJ1-2, with D perhaps matching TRBD1 (5 bases). CDR1 MNHEY and CDR2 SVGAGI come from the germline V gene. CDR3 size: 14 residues. V lost 6 bases and J lost 5, with 16 bases in between. DNA of the CDR3: TGTGCCAGCAGCCAAAAAGGGGCGGGGTATGGCTACACCTTC. Translating gives CASSQKGAGYGYTF.

The chain recombines TRBV2 with TRBJ2-3, with 8 bases that match TRBD1. V shed 4 bases, J shed 5 bases, and the junction held 8 bases outside the gene matches. The CDR3 totals 15 residues. Germline V gene lookup returns CDR1 SNHLY and CDR2 FYNNEI. The CDR3 coding sequence is TGTGCCAGCAGTGCGCAGGACAGGGCGGGAGATACGCAGTATTTT. Residues: CASSAQDRAGDTQYF.

V is TRBV29-1 and J is TRBJ1-2; 8 nucleotides line up with TRBD1. CDR3 length equals 13 residues. V dropped 6 bases and J dropped 5; count of bases not matched to a gene: 8. The germline gives CDR1 SQVTM, CDR2 ANQGSEA. The CDR3 region is CSVVGTGLYGYTF. CDR3 in DNA: TGCAGCGTGGTCGGGACAGGCCTGTATGGCTACACCTTC.

The chain's CDR3 is CASSLRRTDNTGELFF. In DNA, the CDR3 is TGTGCCAGTAGTTTGCGGAGGACAGATAACACCGGGGAGCTGTTTTTT. V and J are TRBV19 and TRBJ2-2; perhaps TRBD1 as D (6 bases). The germline V gene has CDR1 LNHDA and CDR2 SQIVND (reference sequence). Trimming shortened V by 5 bases and J by 2 bases, and 15 bases separated the two germline ends. This CDR3 comprises 16 residues.

The chain employs TRBV10-3 and TRBJ1-4, with a tentative D call TRBD1 (6 bases). Germline V lookup: CDR1 ENHRY, CDR2 SYGVKD. The V and J ends lost 11 bases and 5 bases respectively, with 15 bases between them. This CDR3 has 13 amino acids. In DNA form, the CDR3 reads TGTGCCTCCCGGACAGAGTGGAATGAAAAACTGTTTTTT. The encoded protein is CASRTEWNEKLFF.

This clone has only a few counts. The chain employs TRBV6-6 and TRBJ1-1, with D possibly matching TRBD1 (6 bases). Germline loops: CDR1 MNHNY, CDR2 SVGAGI (reference sequence). V was pared by 3 bases and J by 0 bases, with 14 bases between. CDR3 length: 16 amino acids. CDR3 sequence: CASSYPTGTLNTEAFF. The CDR3 bases are TGTGCCAGCAGTTATCCTACCGGGACACTGAACACTGAAGCTTTCTTT.

The chain recombines TRBV7-9 with TRBJ2-5, with TRBD1 matching 10 bases. The junction had 7 bases not matched to a gene; V was cut back by 5 bases and J by 1 base. Germline CDR1 reads SEHNR; CDR2 reads FQNEAQ (reference sequence). This CDR3 spans 16 amino acids. The CDR3 DNA follows: TGTGCCAGCAGCCTGACAGGGGGCGCTCCCCAAGAGACCCAGTACTTC. Translated, it gives CASSLTGGAPQETQYF.

This chain joins TRBV7-8 and TRBJ1-1, with no clear D. The germline gives CDR1 SGHVS, CDR2 FQNEAQ. V lost 0 bases to trimming and J lost 1 base, with 12 bases between them. The length of the CDR3 is 16 residues. CDR3 in DNA: TGTGCCAGCAGCTTAGCGAAGAGCGGCCCGAACACTGAAGCTTTCTTT. Amino acids: CASSLAKSGPNTEAFF. Full variable domain (rest looked up from reference TRBV7-8 and TRBJ1-1): GAGVSQSPRYKVAKRGQDVALRCDPISGHVSLFWYQQALGQGPEFLTYFQNEAQLDKSGLPSDRFFAERPEGSVSTLKIQRTQQEDSAVYLCASSLAKSGPNTEAFFGQGTRLTVV.

V gene TRBV27 combines with J gene TRBJ1-1; D possibly corresponds to TRBD1 (5 bases). Trimming stripped 6 bases from V and 1 base from J, with 15 bases between. The CDR3 contains 15 residues. Looked up from germline, CDR1 is MNHEY and CDR2 is SMNVEV (reference sequence). Here the CDR3 reads CASRTREGTNTEAFF. CDR3 bases: TGTGCCAGCAGGACTAGGGAAGGGACGAACACTGAAGCTTTCTTT.

V is TRBV6-2 or TRBV6-3 and J is TRBJ2-7, with D hard to call. V lost 4 bases and J 0 bases, leaving 7 bases between the germline ends. This CDR3 has 13 residues. Germline V gene lookup returns CDR1 MNHEY and CDR2 SVGEGT. CDR3 in DNA: TGTGCCAGCAGTTTCCAGAACTCCTACGAGCAGTACTTC. It codes for CASSFQNSYEQYF.

V gene TRBV13 combines with J gene TRBJ1-1; tentative D call: TRBD1 (5 bases). Germline V gene data show CDR1 as PRHDT and CDR2 as FYEKMQ (reference sequence). CDR3 length: 15 amino acids. V gave up 1 base and J gave up 1 base, with 10 bases separating them. The CDR3, as DNA: TGTGCCAGCAGCTTAGTTCGGGGGGAGAACACTGAAGCTTTCTTT. Translation gives CASSLVRGENTEAFF.

The V gene is TRBV30, the J gene TRBJ1-1; possibly TRBD1 for D (6 bases). Germline CDR1 GTSNPN, CDR2 SVGIG (reference sequence). Trimming took off 3 bases at V and 6 bases at J, with 11 bases between the two ends. This CDR3 region has 12 residues. In nucleotides, the CDR3 is TGTGCCTGGAGCCAGGGGCCCCCTGAAGCTTTCTTT. Residues: CAWSQGPPEAFF.

The chain joins TRBV5-8 to TRBJ1-5; D is possibly TRBD1 (5 bases). Trimming took 1 base from V and 3 from J, leaving 14 bases between them. The germline V gene has CDR1 SGHTS and CDR2 YDEGEE. This CDR3 spans 16 amino acids. CDR3 nucleotides: TGTGCCAGCAGCTTGAGTCGGAGGGGCGTCAATCAGCCCCAGCATTTT. As protein: CASSLSRRGVNQPQHF.

This chain joins TRBV10-3 and TRBJ2-3, with a weak D call TRBD2 (6 bases). CDR1 and CDR2 from the germline V gene are ENHRY and SYGVKD. This CDR3 region has 17 residues. V lost 4 bases to trimming and J lost 0 bases, with 17 bases between them. CDR3 residues: CAISVGLGAGSTDTQYF. CDR3 nucleotide sequence: TGTGCCATCAGTGTGGGTCTCGGGGCGGGAAGCACAGATACGCAGTATTTT.

This clone was recorded only once. This chain joins TRBV3-1 (or the pseudogene TRBV3-2) and TRBJ2-1; TRBD2 matches at 10 bases. Trimming took 0 bases from V and 14 from J; bases not matched to a gene: 7. This CDR3 contains 14 residues. Germline V lookup: CDR1 LGHDT, CDR2 YNNKEL (reference sequence). DNA of the CDR3: TGTGCCAGCAGCCAAGACCCAGCGGGGGGGCGGGAGTTCTTC. This encodes CASSQDPAGGREFF.

The V gene is TRBV2, the J gene TRBJ2-7, with no clear D. The germline gives CDR1 SNHLY, CDR2 FYNNEI. Between the trimmed V and J ends, which lost 7 bases and 2 bases, there was a span of 12 bases. The CDR3 runs to 13 residues. The CDR3 protein is CASTPTETYEQYF. The CDR3 DNA reads as TGTGCCAGCACCCCCACCGAGACCTACGAGCAGTACTTC. Combining the CDR3 with reference TRBV2 and TRBJ2-7 gives the whole variable domain EPEVTQTPSHQVTQMGQEVILRCVPISNHLYFYWYRQILGQKVEFLVSFYNNEISEKSEIFDDQFSVERPDGSNFTLKIRSTKLEDSAMYFCASTPTETYEQYFGPGTRLTVT.

This clone appeared a few times. This chain connects TRBV4-1 to TRBJ2-5; a weak D match, TRBD2 (6 bases). The V and J ends lost 1 base and 7 bases respectively, with 16 bases between them. Germline assignment: CDR1 MGHRA and CDR2 YSYEKL. The CDR3 covers 15 residues. The CDR3 bases are TGCGCCAGCAGCCAAGCCCGGGACTGGGTGGGGACCCAGTACTTC. It is translated as CASSQARDWVGTQYF.

V and J are TRBV18 and TRBJ2-5, with TRBD1 identical over 10 bases. The V and J ends lost 2 bases and 3 bases, in that order; junction bases with no gene match: 0. CDR3 length: 14 residues. Looked up from germline, CDR1 is KGHSH and CDR2 is LQKENI. CDR3 in amino acids: CASSPGQGEETQYF. As DNA, the CDR3 is TGTGCCAGCTCACCAGGACAGGGGGAAGAGACCCAGTACTTC.

The chain couples TRBV14 to TRBJ2-3; 12 positions agree with TRBD2. J was trimmed by 2 bases and V by 4 bases; bases with no gene match: 4. CDR3 length equals 16 residues. CDR1 is SGHDN, CDR2 FVKESK, per germline. The CDR3 sequence is CASSPTSGGSTDTQYF. Written as DNA, the CDR3 is TGTGCCAGCAGCCCGACTAGCGGGGGATCCACAGATACGCAGTATTTT.

The chain recombines TRBV5-4 with TRBJ1-1, with D tentatively TRBD1 (6 bases). The V end lost 3 bases, the J end lost 5 bases, and 17 bases lay between the germline ends. There are 15 residues in the CDR3. Germline-derived CDR1 and CDR2 are SGHNT and YYREEE (reference sequence). The CDR3 nucleotides read TGTGCCAGCAGCTCTGGTGGGGGGGGCAAGACTGAAGCTTTCTTT. It encodes CASSSGGGGKTEAFF.

As concerns this clone: The same CDR3 is also encoded by other DNA sequences in this sample. The chain employs TRBV9 and TRBJ2-3; tentative D call: TRBD2 (6 bases). Germline CDR1 and CDR2: SGDLS and YYNGEE. CDR3 length: 14 residues. The V end was cut by 0 bases, the J end by 4 bases, with 9 bases between. The CDR3 here is CASSVVGGADTQYF. The CDR3 coding sequence is TGTGCCAGCAGCGTAGTGGGAGGAGCAGATACGCAGTATTTT.

Of note for this clone: This CDR3 is also generated by other DNA sequences in the sample. CDR3 loop: CASSPTGGYGYTF. Here the CDR3 DNA reads TGTGCCAGCAGTCCTACAGGGGGCTATGGCTACACCTTC. The V and J genes are TRBV12-3 or TRBV12-4 and TRBJ1-2, with TRBD1 matching over 8 bases. This CDR3 spans 13 amino acids. Germline trimming cut 5 bases from V and 4 bases from J; bases unmatched to any gene: 3.

This sequence joins TRBV9 and TRBJ2-7; TRBD2 matches at 11 bases. Germline lookup yields CDR1 SGDLS and CDR2 YYNGEE. The CDR3 length is 16 residues. Trimming took 2 bases from V and 3 from J; bases not matched to a gene: 7. The CDR3 nucleotides are TGTGCCAGCAGCGTTACCGGGACTAGCGGCTTCTACGAGCAGTACTTC. Its protein product is CASSVTGTSGFYEQYF. Full variable domain (rest looked up from reference TRBV9 and TRBJ2-7): DSGVTQTPKHLITATGQRVTLRCSPRSGDLSVYWYQQSLDQGLQFLIQYYNGEERAKGNILERFSAQQFPDLHSELNLSSLELGDSALYFCASSVTGTSGFYEQYFGPGTRLTVT.

The chain has TRBV10-3 and TRBJ2-1, with TRBD2 matching 15 bases. Trimming cost V 6 bases and J 1 base; bases outside gene matches: 7. CDR1 is ENHRY and CDR2 is SYGVKD in the germline V gene. The CDR3 covers 18 residues. For the CDR3, the DNA is TGTGCCATCAGCCCGGGACTAGCGGGGGGAACATCCTACAATGAGCAGTTCTTC. Translating gives CAISPGLAGGTSYNEQFF.

The chain has TRBV13 and TRBJ2-1; 12 bases fit TRBD1. Germline V CDR1 and CDR2: PRHDT, FYEKMQ (reference sequence). The CDR3 loop spans 15 amino acids. Trimming cost V 5 bases and J 6 bases; bases outside gene matches: 5. The CDR3 protein is CASSQGTGGRNEQFF. CDR3 coding DNA: TGTGCCAGCAGCCAAGGGACAGGGGGCCGCAATGAGCAGTTCTTC. Based on the CDR3 plus reference TRBV13 and TRBJ2-1, the full variable domain is AAGVIQSPRHLIKEKRETATLKCYPIPRHDTVYWYQQGPGQDPQFLISFYEKMQSDKGSIPDRFSAQQFSDYHSELNMSSLELGDSALYFCASSQGTGGRNEQFFGPGTRLTVL.

This clone was seen only once. The chain recombines TRBV5-1 with TRBJ1-1; no firm D call. The germline V gene has CDR1 SGHRS and CDR2 YFSETQ. Deletions cut 2 bases from V and 1 base from J, with 6 bases between. CDR3 length equals 13 residues. CDR3 region: CASSFSRNTEAFF. The DNA of the CDR3 is TGCGCCAGCAGCTTCTCCAGGAACACTGAAGCTTTCTTT. Variable domain in full (rest from reference TRBV5-1 and TRBJ1-1): KAGVTQTPRYLIKTRGQQVTLSCSPISGHRSVSWYQQTPGQGLQFLFEYFSETQRNKGNFPGRFSGRQFSNSRSEMNVSTLELGDSALYLCASSFSRNTEAFFGQGTRLTVV.

The chain uses TRBV18 and TRBJ2-7, with D possibly TRBD1 on 5 matching bases. V lost 0 bases and J lost 0, with 15 bases in between. The V gene's germline CDR1 is KGHSH and CDR2 LQKENI. The CDR3 spans 17 residues. The CDR3 bases are TGTGCCAGCTCACCACCGTTTGGATCGACAGCCTCCTACGAGCAGTACTTC. It encodes CASSPPFGSTASYEQYF.

Written as DNA, the CDR3 is TGTGCCAGTAGTACGCCCGGGTCAGGGCTACAGCCCCAGCATTTT. This gives the protein CASSTPGSGLQPQHF. This chain uses TRBV19 with TRBJ1-5, with TRBD1 as a possible D gene (5 bases). Germline V lookup: CDR1 LNHDA, CDR2 SQIVND (reference sequence). This CDR3 is built from 15 residues. Trimming took 4 bases from V and 7 from J, leaving 17 bases between them.

J is TRBJ1-1 and V is TRBV24-1; D not resolved. Germline CDR1 reads KGHDR; CDR2 reads SFDVKD. The V end was cut by 4 bases, the J end by 0 bases, with 8 bases between. This CDR3 is 14 amino acids long. CDR3 in amino acids: CATSEPGVNTEAFF. CDR3 nucleotides: TGTGCCACCAGTGAGCCCGGAGTGAACACTGAAGCTTTCTTT.